Detailed here is one T cell receptor (beta chain). Its target is not known. The CDR3 length is 13 residues. V lost 11 bases and J lost 4; bases outside the gene matches: 8. The germline V gene has CDR1 MDHEN and CDR2 SYDVKM. This specimen belongs to a study of T-cell reconstitution after alpha-beta-depleted transplantation in children. Findings and caveats of the study: Several hundred expanded graft clones reportedly gave rise to the alpha-beta T cells present about two months after transplant.

Unique molecular identifiers were used to barcode this TCRbeta library. A single record per CDR3 protein comes from TCRdb applying MiXCR to the PCR reads. The sample holds around 300,000 distinct CDR3 sequences; about 9.4% are singletons and the top ten take approximately 7%. This TCR was sampled from a boy younger than two with acute myeloid leukemia, due to receive a stem cell transplant. This rearrangement joins TRBV28 to TRBJ2-7; TRBD1 matches 10 bases. The starting material was PBMCs, obtained before TCRalphabeta/CD19-depleted stem cell transplant. The DNA for the CDR3 is TGTGCCGCCTCCCGGGACAGGGGTTACGAGCAGTACTTC. This encodes CAASRDRGYEQYF.